Listed below are T cell receptor beta chains from one sample, sequenced in a study of blood T cell repertoires in COVID-19. Data came from immunoSEQ multiplex PCR; TCRdb stores just in-frame clones and leaves some out. The table includes fewer than 200,000 clones, about 88% detected once. Specimen: PBMCs or T cells enriched from blood (not recorded which). These receptors were collected from a middle-aged woman in a cohort exposed to, infected with or recovered from COVID-19 (not recorded which). Both conserved end residues are part of each CDR3. Fields, in order: clone size, V gene, J gene, D gene, CDR3 protein, CDR3 DNA. D genes are given only for firm matches. Rows give clone size only sometimes, using once, few, many, or a class for an expanded clone.

clone size: -
V gene: TRBV7-9
J gene: TRBJ1-4
D gene: -
CDR3 protein: CASSLGTSEKLFF
CDR3 DNA: TGTGCCAGCAGCTTAGGTACGAGTGAAAAACTGTTTTTT

clone size: -
V gene: TRBV9
J gene: TRBJ2-1
D gene: TRBD2
CDR3 protein: CASSVASGSEQFF
CDR3 DNA: TGTGCCAGCAGCGTAGCTAGCGGGAGTGAACAGTTCTTC

clone size: -
V gene: TRBV10-2
J gene: TRBJ1-2
D gene: -
CDR3 protein: CASISGVNYGYTF
CDR3 DNA: TGCGCCAGCATCTCAGGGGTCAACTATGGCTACACCTTC

clone size: once
V gene: TRBV6-5
J gene: TRBJ2-5
D gene: -
CDR3 protein: CASSYRRERAQETQYF
CDR3 DNA: TGTGCCAGCAGTTATAGACGAGAGCGTGCCCAAGAGACCCAGTACTTC

clone size: -
V gene: TRBV4-3
J gene: TRBJ2-2
D gene: -
CDR3 protein: CASSRAGTAGELFF
CDR3 DNA: TGCGCCAGCAGCCGGGCTGGTACTGCCGGGGAGCTGTTTTTT

clone size: -
V gene: TRBV6-5
J gene: TRBJ1-4
D gene: -
CDR3 protein: CASSPRGQSNEKLFF
CDR3 DNA: TGTGCCAGCAGCCCCCGGGGACAATCTAATGAAAAACTGTTTTTT

clone size: -
V gene: TRBV27
J gene: TRBJ1-6
D gene: -
CDR3 protein: CASSPRVIQEPLHF
CDR3 DNA: TGTGCCAGCAGCCCCCGGGTCATCCAAGAACCCCTCCACTTT

clone size: -
V gene: TRBV7-7
J gene: TRBJ2-5
D gene: TRBD1
CDR3 protein: CASSGTEETQYF
CDR3 DNA: TGTGCCAGCAGTGGGACAGAAGAGACCCAGTACTTC

clone size: -
V gene: TRBV27
J gene: TRBJ1-2
D gene: TRBD1
CDR3 protein: CASRGQGVLYGYTF
CDR3 DNA: TGTGCCAGCAGGGGACAGGGGGTATTATATGGCTACACCTTC

clone size: -
V gene: TRBV30
J gene: TRBJ1-2
D gene: -
CDR3 protein: CAWSLISVVAKAF
CDR3 DNA: TGTGCCTGGAGTTTAATATCGGTAGTAGCCAAGGCCTTC

clone size: -
V gene: TRBV2
J gene: TRBJ2-7
D gene: TRBD2
CDR3 protein: CASPRAGVGLQEQYF
CDR3 DNA: TGTGCCAGCCCCCGGGCGGGAGTAGGTCTCCAGGAGCAGTACTTC

clone size: -
V gene: TRBV14
J gene: TRBJ2-1
D gene: TRBD2
CDR3 protein: CASSFRTSGSGYEQFF
CDR3 DNA: TGTGCCAGCAGCTTTCGGACTAGCGGGAGCGGATATGAGCAGTTCTTC

clone size: -
V gene: TRBV29-1
J gene: TRBJ2-7
D gene: TRBD1
CDR3 protein: CSAGGGQGYEQYF
CDR3 DNA: TGCAGCGCCGGCGGAGGACAGGGTTACGAGCAGTACTTC

clone size: few
V gene: TRBV7-9
J gene: TRBJ2-7
D gene: -
CDR3 protein: CASSLVSETYEQYF
CDR3 DNA: TGTGCCAGCAGCTTAGTTAGTGAGACCTACGAGCAGTACTTC

clone size: once
V gene: TRBV7-9
J gene: TRBJ2-1
D gene: TRBD1
CDR3 protein: CASSSRTGNNEQFF
CDR3 DNA: TGTGCCAGCAGCTCCCGGACAGGGAACAATGAGCAGTTCTTC

clone size: -
V gene: TRBV6-5
J gene: TRBJ1-1
D gene: -
CDR3 protein: CASSYSGGAMNTEAFF
CDR3 DNA: TGTGCCAGCAGTTACTCGGGGGGAGCGATGAACACTGAAGCTTTCTTT

clone size: -
V gene: TRBV19
J gene: TRBJ2-1
D gene: TRBD2
CDR3 protein: CASSTTSGRNEQFF
CDR3 DNA: TGTGCCAGTAGTACGACTAGCGGACGCAATGAGCAGTTCTTC

clone size: few
V gene: TRBV2
J gene: TRBJ2-7
D gene: -
CDR3 protein: CASGAVSYEQYF
CDR3 DNA: TGTGCCAGCGGAGCGGTCTCCTACGAGCAGTACTTC

clone size: -
V gene: TRBV3-1/TRBV3-2
J gene: TRBJ2-5
D gene: TRBD2
CDR3 protein: CASSHPWAGGAGAQYF
CDR3 DNA: TGTGCCAGCAGCCACCCCTGGGCGGGCGGCGCGGGGGCCCAGTACTTC

clone size: -
V gene: TRBV2
J gene: TRBJ2-3
D gene: TRBD2
CDR3 protein: CASRRSAGGADTQYF
CDR3 DNA: TGTGCCAGCCGTCGATCGGCGGGAGGCGCAGATACGCAGTATTTT

clone size: -
V gene: TRBV5-4
J gene: TRBJ2-3
D gene: -
CDR3 protein: CASSLGGASTDTQYF
CDR3 DNA: TGTGCCAGCAGCTTAGGCGGGGCGAGCACAGATACGCAGTATTTT

clone size: -
V gene: TRBV27
J gene: TRBJ1-5
D gene: -
CDR3 protein: CASSLRSYSNQPQHF
CDR3 DNA: TGTGCCAGCAGTTTAAGGAGTTATAGCAATCAGCCCCAGCATTTT

clone size: -
V gene: TRBV11-3
J gene: TRBJ1-2
D gene: -
CDR3 protein: CASSLGRRGSDGYTF
CDR3 DNA: TGTGCCAGCAGCTTAGGCCGCCGGGGGTCGGATGGCTACACCTTC

clone size: -
V gene: TRBV10-2
J gene: TRBJ1-3
D gene: TRBD1
CDR3 protein: CASTGQPHRSTSGNTIYF
CDR3 DNA: TGCGCCAGCACGGGACAGCCCCACCGCAGCACCTCTGGAAACACCATATATTTT

clone size: -
V gene: TRBV13
J gene: TRBJ2-1
D gene: TRBD2
CDR3 protein: CASSSGLAWGGQFF
CDR3 DNA: TGTGCCAGCAGCTCGGGACTAGCTTGGGGAGGGCAGTTCTTC

clone size: -
V gene: TRBV11-2
J gene: TRBJ2-5
D gene: TRBD1
CDR3 protein: CASSPQTGEETQYF
CDR3 DNA: TGTGCCAGCAGCCCGCAGACAGGGGAAGAGACCCAGTACTTC

clone size: once
V gene: TRBV9
J gene: TRBJ2-2
D gene: TRBD1
CDR3 protein: CASSPRDRGNTGELFF
CDR3 DNA: TGTGCCAGCAGCCCCCGGGACAGGGGGAACACCGGGGAGCTGTTTTTT

clone size: -
V gene: TRBV7-9
J gene: TRBJ1-1
D gene: TRBD1
CDR3 protein: CASSGWTGPEAFF
CDR3 DNA: TGTGCCAGCAGCGGGTGGACAGGGCCTGAAGCTTTCTTT

clone size: -
V gene: TRBV6-5
J gene: TRBJ1-2
D gene: -
CDR3 protein: CASRQGGGYTF
CDR3 DNA: TGTGCCAGCCGACAAGGGGGTGGCTACACCTTC

clone size: few
V gene: TRBV11-2
J gene: TRBJ1-6
D gene: -
CDR3 protein: CASSPRGDSPLHF
CDR3 DNA: TGTGCCAGCAGCCCCCGGGGGGATTCACCCCTCCACTTT

clone size: once
V gene: TRBV12-3/TRBV12-4
J gene: TRBJ1-4
D gene: -
CDR3 protein: CASGPREKLFF
CDR3 DNA: TGTGCCAGCGGTCCGCGAGAAAAACTGTTTTTT

clone size: -
V gene: TRBV3-1/TRBV3-2
J gene: TRBJ2-3
D gene: TRBD2
CDR3 protein: CASSQGLAARSTDTQYF
CDR3 DNA: TGTGCCAGCAGCCAAGGACTAGCGGCGAGGAGCACAGATACGCAGTATTTT